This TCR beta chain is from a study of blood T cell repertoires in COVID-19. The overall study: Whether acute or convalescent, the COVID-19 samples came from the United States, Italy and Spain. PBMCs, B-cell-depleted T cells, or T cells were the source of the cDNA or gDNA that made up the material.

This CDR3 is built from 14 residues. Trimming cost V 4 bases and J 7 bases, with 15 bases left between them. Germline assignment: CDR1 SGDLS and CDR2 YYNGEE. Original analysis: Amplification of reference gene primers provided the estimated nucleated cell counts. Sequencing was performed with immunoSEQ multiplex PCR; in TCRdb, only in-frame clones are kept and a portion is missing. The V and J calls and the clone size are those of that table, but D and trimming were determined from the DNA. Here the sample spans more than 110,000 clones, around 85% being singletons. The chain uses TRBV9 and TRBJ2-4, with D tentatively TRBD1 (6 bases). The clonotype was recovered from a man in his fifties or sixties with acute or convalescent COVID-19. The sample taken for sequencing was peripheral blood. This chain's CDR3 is CASSPQGTRNIQYF. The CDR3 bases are TGTGCCAGCAGCCCACAGGGTACAAGGAACATTCAGTACTTC.